This TCR beta chain was captured in a study of T cells in Graves' hyperthyroidism and ophthalmopathy. Amplified TCR beta CDR3 regions derived from RNA transcripts. The HTBI primer set served for first-round RT-PCR of the TCR CDR3. One entry per CDR3 protein results from TCRdb running MiXCR on the multiplex PCR reads. The data hold about 530,000 distinct CDR3 sequences, with roughly 15% observed a single time. CDR1 is SGDLS and CDR2 is YYNGEE in the germline V gene. The CDR3 runs to 15 residues. The ends were cut back, 1 base at V and 4 bases at J, with 13 bases in the middle. General study findings and limits: It was a median 6.5 months before onset that the model predicted ophthalmopathy.

About this clonotype itself: Its antigen remains unknown.

Material: blood. The rearrangement links TRBV9 to TRBJ2-3; tentative D call: TRBD1 (6 bases). This clonotype was sampled from a woman aged 18-29 years with Graves' ophthalmopathy. The CDR3 spells CASSVISGAADTQYF. CDR3 DNA: TGTGCCAGCAGCGTAATTTCAGGGGCGGCAGATACGCAGTATTTT.